Listed here is a single TCR beta chain. What it binds is not known. Single viable CD3+CD4+CD8-CD45RO+ cells were sorted as the memory CD4+ T cells. CD4+ T cells were isolated by positive magnetic selection. TCRdb's table, derived via immunoSEQ multiplex PCR, lists solely in-frame clones and lacks some. The table shows around 40,000 clones, with around 78% occurring only once. This entry is derived from a study of memory CD4+ T cells and cytomegalovirus serostatus. Study-wide results and caveats: CD4+ memory repertoires contained about 40% of the 164 reported CMV TCRbeta sequences.

This CDR3 has 15 amino acids. The ends lost 3 bases at V and 4 bases at J; junction bases unmatched: 6. Germline assignment: CDR1 SGHDT and CDR2 YYEEEE. The rearrangement uses TRBV5-6 and TRBJ2-1, with 8 bases that match TRBD1. The receptor was derived from an adult in good health and CMV-seronegative. Sequences were obtained from memory CD4+ T cells from blood. The CDR3 DNA is TGTGCCAGCAGCTACCAGGACAGGGAGTACAATGAGCAGTTCTTC. Translating gives CASSYQDREYNEQFF.